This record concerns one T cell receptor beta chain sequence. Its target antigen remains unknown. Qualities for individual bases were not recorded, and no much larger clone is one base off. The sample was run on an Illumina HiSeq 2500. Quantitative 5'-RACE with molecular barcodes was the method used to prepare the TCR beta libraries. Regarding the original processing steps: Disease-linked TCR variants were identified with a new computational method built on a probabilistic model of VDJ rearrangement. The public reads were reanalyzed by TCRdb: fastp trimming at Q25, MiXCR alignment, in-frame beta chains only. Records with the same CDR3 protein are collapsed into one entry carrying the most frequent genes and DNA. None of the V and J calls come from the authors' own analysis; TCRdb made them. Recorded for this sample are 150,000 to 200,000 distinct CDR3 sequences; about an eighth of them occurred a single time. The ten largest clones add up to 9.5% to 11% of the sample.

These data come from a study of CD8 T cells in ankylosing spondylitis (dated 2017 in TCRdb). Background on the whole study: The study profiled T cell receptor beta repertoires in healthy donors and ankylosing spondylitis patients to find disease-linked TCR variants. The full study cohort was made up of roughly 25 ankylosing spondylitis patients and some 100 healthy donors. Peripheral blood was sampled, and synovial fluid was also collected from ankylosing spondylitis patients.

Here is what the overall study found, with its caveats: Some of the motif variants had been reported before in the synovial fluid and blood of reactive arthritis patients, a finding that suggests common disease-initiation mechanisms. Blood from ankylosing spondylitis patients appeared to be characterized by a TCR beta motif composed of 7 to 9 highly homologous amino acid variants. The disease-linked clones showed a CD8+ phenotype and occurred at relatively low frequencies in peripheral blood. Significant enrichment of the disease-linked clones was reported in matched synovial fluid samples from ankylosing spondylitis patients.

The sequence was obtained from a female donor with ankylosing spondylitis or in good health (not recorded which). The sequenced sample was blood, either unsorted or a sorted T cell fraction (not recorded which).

The CDR3 protein is CSAILPGLGMANEQFF. Here is the DNA: TGCAGTGCGATACTACCGGGACTAGGAATGGCCAATGAGCAGTTCTTC. The rearrangement combines TRBV20-1 with TRBJ2-1; 8 bases in the middle match TRBD2. Reading from cysteine to phenylalanine, the CDR3 counts 16 amino acids. Only the CDR3 region is kept as DNA, spanning 48 bases read in frame from base 1. Trimming accounts for 6 bases at V and 6 bases at J, while the number of junction bases matched to no gene is 16. The CDR1 and CDR2 encoded by the germline V gene (reference sequence) are DFQATT and SNEGSKA.